Listed below are T cell receptor beta chains from one sample, sequenced in a study of shared clonotypes between healthy human individuals. Here immunoSEQ multiplex PCR was the method, and the copy in TCRdb shows in-frame clones only, minus some. The sample lists fewer than 1.4 million clones, about 84% seen once, with under 0.8% in the top ten. The source material was memory CD4+ T cells from PBMCs. The receptors were gathered from a man aged 18 to 29 in good health. Some clones in this sample may be carry-over from other donors' samples. Each CDR3 is given with its conserved first and last residue. A D gene is named only where the DNA matches it firmly. Rows give clone size only sometimes, using once, few, many, or a class for an expanded clone.

d_call j_call v_call clone_size cdr3_aa cdr3_nt
TRBD2 TRBJ2-1 TRBV7-8 once CASSLGASGNNEQFF TGTGCCAGCAGCTTAGGTGCTAGCGGGAACAATGAGCAGTTCTTC
NA TRBJ1-3 TRBV7-9 NA CASSLDGVPGNTIYF TGTGCCAGCAGCTTGGATGGGGTTCCTGGAAACACCATATATTTT
TRBD1 TRBJ2-2 TRBV18 many CASSLGQDFTGELFF TGTGCCAGCTCCTTGGGACAGGACTTCACCGGGGAGCTGTTTTTT
TRBD1 TRBJ2-1 TRBV28 few CASSIQGQGKGNEQFF TGTGCCAGCAGTATCCAAGGACAGGGGAAGGGGAATGAGCAGTTCTTC
NA TRBJ2-5 TRBV9 NA CASSPYPTTGETQYF TGTGCCAGCAGCCCATATCCGACAACGGGAGAGACCCAGTACTTC
TRBD1 TRBJ1-4 TRBV10-3 NA CAISDSRDSNEKLFF TGTGCCATCAGTGATTCCCGGGACAGTAATGAAAAACTGTTTTTT
TRBD1 TRBJ2-5 TRBV2 NA CASSRQGYGETQYF TGTGCCAGCAGCCGACAGGGGTACGGAGAGACCCAGTACTTC
NA TRBJ2-5 TRBV28 NA CASSRTQQETQYF TGTGCCAGCAGTCGGACGCAGCAAGAGACCCAGTACTTC
NA TRBJ1-2 TRBV25-1 NA CASSDPTYLYGYTF TGTGCCAGCAGTGACCCTACATATCTCTATGGCTACACCTTC
TRBD2 TRBJ2-1 TRBV13 NA CASSRAGTSRRYNEQFF TGTGCCAGCAGCCGCGCCGGGACTAGCAGGAGATACAATGAGCAGTTCTTC
NA TRBJ2-4 TRBV27 NA CASSPLDPRVKNIQYF TGTGCCAGCAGTCCCCTCGATCCGAGAGTCAAAAACATTCAGTACTTC
TRBD2 TRBJ2-3 TRBV4-3 NA CASSQRREGADTQYF TGCGCCAGCAGCCAACGGCGGGAGGGGGCAGATACGCAGTATTTT